These 21 T cell receptor beta chains share one sample of origin, sequenced in a study of blood T cells in healthy people across ages. A J-beta primer mix and a sample-barcoded 5' primer were used in a second PCR of about 7 to 12 cycles. TCRdb fed the 5' RACE reads into MiXCR, producing one record per CDR3 protein. Of about a million distinct CDR3 sequences in the sample, roughly 50% were seen once. The sample was blood. These TCRs come from a young man in good health.

The chain recombines TRBV20-1 with TRBJ2-1, with 8 bases that match TRBD2. The tail of the sequence fits TRBJ2-7 better, so the J call may be wrong. The CDR3 contains 14 residues. CDR1 and CDR2 from the germline V gene are DFQATT and SNEGSKA (reference sequence). The CDR3 sequence is CSARVAGTYNEQYF. The CDR3 coding sequence is TGCAGTGCTAGAGTAGCGGGAACCTACAATGAGCAGTACTTC.

On this clonotype: Being one base from a much bigger clone, this may be a read error. The V and J genes are TRBV7-2 and TRBJ1-6; D perhaps matches TRBD1 (5 bases). CDR1 is SGHTA and CDR2 is FQGNSA in the germline V gene. The CDR3 loop spans 15 amino acids. The germline V and J ends were trimmed by 7 bases and 3 bases, with 13 bases remaining between them. The DNA of the CDR3 is TGTGCCAGCAACACCGTCAGGGACTATAATTCACCCCTCCACTTT. Translating gives CASNTVRDYNSPLHF.

Points on this clonotype: The junction departs from germline at one end; a sequencing error may be responsible. This rearrangement joins TRBV5-1 to TRBJ2-1; 7 bases fit TRBD1. Germline CDR1 is SGHRS and CDR2 is YFSETQ. The CDR3 length is 14 residues. CDR3 loop: CASSLGQGGDERFF. CDR3 DNA sequence: TGCGCCAGCAGCTTGGGACAGGGTGGCGATGAGCGGTTCTTC.

This rearrangement joins TRBV6-5 to TRBJ1-1, with D hard to call. The V gene's germline CDR1 is MNHEY and CDR2 SVGAGI. CDR3 length: 14 residues. V was shortened by 2 bases and J by 1 base, with 8 bases between the two germline ends. The CDR3 loop is CASSYGGENTEAFF. The DNA of the CDR3 is TGTGCCAGCAGTTACGGCGGGGAGAACACTGAAGCTTTCTTT.

This chain links TRBV3-1 with TRBJ2-3; D is ambiguous. The V gene lost 1 base and the J gene lost 8 bases, with 7 bases spanning the gap. Germline loops: CDR1 LGHDT, CDR2 YNNKEL (reference sequence). This CDR3 is 12 amino acids long. CDR3 nucleotides: TGTGCCAGCAGCCAAGCTGGCCGTACGCAGTATTTT. Translation gives CASSQAGRTQYF.

This clonotype was observed many times. The chain is built from TRBV7-2 and TRBJ1-5, with 8 positions matching TRBD1. Germline CDR1 reads SGHTA; CDR2 reads FQGNSA. The junction had 6 bases not matched to a gene; V was cut back by 4 bases and J by 7 bases. This CDR3 has 14 amino acids. The CDR3 DNA sequence: TGTGCCAGCAGCTCAGGACAGGGTGGACAGCCCCAGCATTTT. This sequence encodes CASSSGQGGQPQHF.

CDR3 coding DNA: TGCGCCAGCAGATCAGACTTCTACGAGCAGTACTTC. It is translated as CASRSDFYEQYF. The chain is built from TRBV5-1 and TRBJ2-7; D is ambiguous. CDR1 SGHRS and CDR2 YFSETQ come from the germline V gene. This CDR3 region has 12 residues. The V end lost 5 bases, the J end lost 3 bases, and 9 bases lay between the germline ends.

This chain links TRBV10-2 with TRBJ2-3; D not certain. Trimming took 2 bases from V and 7 from J, leaving 13 bases between them. CDR3 length: 14 amino acids. The germline gives CDR1 WSHSY, CDR2 SAAADI. The CDR3 nucleotides read TGCGCCAGCAGTGAGGATTTGACTCGGAATACGCAGTATTTT. Its translation is CASSEDLTRNTQYF.

There are a few counts of this clonotype. The gene calls are TRBV30 and TRBJ1-1; D possibly corresponds to TRBD1 (5 bases). Germline CDR1 GTSNPN, CDR2 SVGIG (reference sequence). V lost 3 bases to trimming and J lost 1 base, with 12 bases between them. The CDR3 spans 14 residues. CDR3 in DNA: TGTGCCTGGAGCCGGGACGCGCAGAACACTGAAGCTTTCTTT. Encoded protein: CAWSRDAQNTEAFF. Using reference TRBV30 and TRBJ1-1 for the parts outside the CDR3, the full variable domain is SQTIHQWPATLVQPVGSPLSLECTVEGTSNPNLYWYRQAAGRGLQLLFYSVGIGQISSEVPQNLSASRPQDRQFILSSKKLLLSDSGFYLCAWSRDAQNTEAFFGQGTRLTVV.

The chain couples TRBV3-1 to TRBJ2-3; 9 nucleotides agree with TRBD2. Germline CDR1 and CDR2: LGHDT and YNNKEL (reference sequence). The J segment lost 0 bases and the V segment lost 5 bases, leaving 3 bases of the junction unmatched. This CDR3 spans 15 amino acids. The CDR3 protein is CASSKAGGSTDTQYF. The CDR3 coding sequence is TGTGCCAGCAGCAAAGCGGGGGGAAGCACAGATACGCAGTATTTT.

Only a few counts were recorded for this clonotype. The chain has TRBV7-9 and TRBJ1-2, with D hard to call. Germline lookup yields CDR1 SEHNR and CDR2 FQNEAQ (reference sequence). V lost 5 bases to trimming and J lost 9 bases, with 10 bases between them. The CDR3 loop spans 11 amino acids. CDR3 bases: TGTGCCAGCAGCGCCACAGTGAGCTACACCTTC. Translating gives CASSATVSYTF.

The rearrangement uses TRBV9 and TRBJ2-3; D is perhaps TRBD1 or TRBD2 (6 bases each). Trimming shortened V by 0 bases and J by 12 bases, and 14 bases separated the two germline ends. Germline V gene lookup returns CDR1 SGDLS and CDR2 YYNGEE. The CDR3 consists of 13 residues. For the CDR3, the DNA is TGTGCCAGCAGCGTAGCTACCCGGGGGCAACAGTATTTT. Residues: CASSVATRGQQYF. Looking up the rest from reference TRBV9 and TRBJ2-3 gives the full variable domain: DSGVTQTPKHLITATGQRVTLRCSPRSGDLSVYWYQQSLDQGLQFLIQYYNGEERAKGNILERFSAQQFPDLHSELNLSSLELGDSALYFCASSVATRGQQYFGPGTRLTVL.

The chain is built from TRBV7-9 and TRBJ2-4; 10 bases are shared with TRBD2. Trimming at V came to 4 bases and at J to 4 bases, leaving 10 bases not matched to a gene. The CDR3 covers 17 residues. Germline CDR1 is SEHNR and CDR2 is FQNEAQ (reference sequence). The CDR3 DNA reads TGTGCCAGCAGCTCCAGCGGGGGGGGACTCAAAAAAAACATTCAGTACTTC. Its translation is CASSSSGGGLKKNIQYF.

This chain joins TRBV10-3 and TRBJ2-5; D unresolved. The CDR3 totals 13 residues. Germline V gene data show CDR1 as ENHRY and CDR2 as SYGVKD. Trimming cost V 2 bases and J 3 bases, with 7 bases left between them. This CDR3 reads CAISEGVEETQYF. The CDR3 nucleotides read TGTGCCATCAGTGAGGGGGTAGAAGAGACCCAGTACTTC.

This clonotype was observed a few times. The gene calls are TRBV12-3 or TRBV12-4 and TRBJ2-7, with 10 bases lining up with TRBD1. The CDR3 is 15 residues long. After removal of 5 bases from V and 3 bases from J, the junction contained 7 bases not matched to a gene. CDR3 sequence reads: CASSTQDRGLYEQYF. The CDR3 nucleotides are TGTGCCAGCAGTACACAAGACAGGGGGCTCTACGAGCAGTACTTC.

This clonotype was detected ten times or more. The chain combines TRBV7-9 with TRBJ2-7; tentatively, D is TRBD2 (6 bases). With 5 bases removed from V and 0 bases from J, the gap between germline ends came to 11 bases. The CDR3 covers 14 residues. Germline V gene sequence: CDR1 SEHNR, CDR2 FQNEAQ (reference sequence). CDR3 sequence reads: CASSPGLISYEQYF. For the CDR3, the DNA is TGTGCCAGCAGCCCGGGACTGATCTCCTACGAGCAGTACTTC. The variable domain in full, completed from reference TRBV7-9 and TRBJ2-7, reads DTGVSQNPRHKITKRGQNVTFRCDPISEHNRLYWYRQTLGQGPEFLTYFQNEAQLEKSRLLSDRFSAERPKGSFSTLEIQRTEQGDSAMYLCASSPGLISYEQYFGPGTRLTVT.

This rearrangement joins TRBV4-3 to TRBJ1-2; D possibly corresponds to TRBD1 (6 bases). The V gene lost 1 base and the J gene lost 5 bases, with 11 bases spanning the gap. CDR1 and CDR2 (germline): LGHNA, YSLEER. The CDR3 covers 14 residues. CDR3 loop: CASSQARQGYGYTF. CDR3 nucleotides: TGCGCCAGCAGCCAAGCAAGGCAGGGGTATGGCTACACCTTC.

This chain uses TRBV7-2 with TRBJ2-7; D remains ambiguous. The J call may be in error: the DNA end matches TRBJ2-5 better. The CDR3 is 14 residues long. Germline CDR1 SGHTA, CDR2 FQGNSA. The CDR3 sequence: CASSQNLKAETQYF. The CDR3 nucleotides read TGTGCCAGCAGCCAAAACCTGAAGGCGGAGACCCAGTACTTC.

This clonotype came up a few times. This rearrangement joins TRBV3-1 to TRBJ2-3, with 13 bases that match TRBD2. The length of the CDR3 is 18 residues. In germline, CDR1 is LGHDT, CDR2 YNNKEL (reference sequence). Trimming at V came to 0 bases and at J to 2 bases, leaving 5 bases not matched to a gene. As DNA, the CDR3 is TGTGCCAGCAGCCAAGACCTGGGACTAGCGGGGTCCACAGATACGCAGTATTTT. This sequence encodes CASSQDLGLAGSTDTQYF.

The rearrangement uses TRBV7-2 and TRBJ2-3, with D perhaps TRBD2 (6 bases). The germline gives CDR1 SGHTA, CDR2 FQGNSA. The CDR3 spans 14 residues. V was pared by 2 bases and J by 2 bases, with 8 bases between. This CDR3 reads CASSLQRATDTQYF. CDR3 nucleotide sequence: TGTGCCAGCAGCTTACAGCGGGCCACAGATACGCAGTATTTT. The variable domain in full, completed from reference TRBV7-2 and TRBJ2-3, reads GAGVSQSPSNKVTEKGKDVELRCDPISGHTALYWYRQSLGQGLEFLIYFQGNSAPDKSGLPSDRFSAERTGGSVSTLTIQRTQQEDSAVYLCASSLQRATDTQYFGPGTRLTVL.

This clonotype came up a few times. The CDR3 nucleotides are TGTGCCAGCAGCAGTACAGGGGGCGGTGGCTACGAGCAGTACTTC. Translating gives CASSSTGGGGYEQYF. The chain combines TRBV7-9 with TRBJ2-7; 9 nucleotides agree with TRBD1. The germline gives CDR1 SEHNR, CDR2 FQNEAQ (reference sequence). The CDR3 covers 15 residues. Trimming at V came to 5 bases and at J to 3 bases, leaving 8 bases not matched to a gene.